This T cell receptor (beta chain) was recovered during a study of PD-1 blockade in classical Hodgkin lymphoma. Sequencing was performed with immunoSEQ multiplex PCR; in TCRdb, only in-frame clones are kept and a portion is missing. The sample holds roughly 150,000 clones; just under 80% are singletons and the top ten take 7.5% to 10%. J lost 2 bases, V lost 4 bases, and 4 bases had no gene match. The germline V gene encodes CDR1 KGHSH and CDR2 LQKENI. The CDR3 totals 14 residues. Every single patient, without exception, relapsed after autologous stem cell transplantation, and brentuximab vedotin exposure varied.

This chain joins TRBV18 and TRBJ2-5; 7 nucleotides line up with TRBD1. This clonotype was obtained from a human donor with classical Hodgkin lymphoma. Sample: peripheral blood mononuclear cells (PBMCs), taken before the second cycle of nivolumab. The CDR3 bases are TGTGCCAGCTCACTCGGACAGGTACAAGAGACCCAGTACTTC. It is translated as CASSLGQVQETQYF.